Sequencing of this TCR beta chain was carried out in a study of CD8+ T cells in alopecia areata (dated by TCRdb to the late 2010s). Study-wide context: Treated patients were enrolled in an open-label pilot trial of oral tofacitinib at 5 to 10 mg twice daily for moderate-to-severe alopecia areata. TCRbeta CDR3 regions were amplified by immunoSEQ multiplex PCR using 35 Vbeta forward and 13 Jbeta reverse primers. The study used high-throughput TCRbeta sequencing to examine T cell clonal expansion in alopecia areata, in both the C3H/HeJ mouse model and human patients. RNA was extracted with the PAXgene miRNA kit for fixed scalp, the miRNeasy kit for PBMCs, and the RNeasy kit for mouse skin. Tofacitinib-treated patients had biopsies at baseline and at 4 and 24 weeks of treatment, with a later scalp biopsy in several patients. In humans, TCRbeta sequencing was performed on scalp tissue and on sorted CD4+ and CD8+ peripheral blood T cells from healthy controls and from patients with patchy or totalis/universalis alopecia areata. In treated patients, disease severity was measured using the SALT score, which gives the percentage of scalp surface area affected. Tofacitinib was given for 6 to 18 months, followed by 6 months of follow-up off drug to assess delayed response and recurrence. Clonality in the scalp was compared among normal scalp (n=4), patchy alopecia areata scalp (n=8), and alopecia totalis/universalis scalp (n=8). The full study reports these points: Lesional scalp, especially in alopecia totalis/universalis, showed higher clonality and more expanded CD8+ clones than normal scalp, suggesting antigenic drive. With tofacitinib, both scalp clonality and the number of expanded CD8+ clones among the top 100 scalp clones went down significantly. Because the treated cohort was small and included a single nonresponder, larger studies are needed to assess links between baseline CD8+ expansion and response. Compared with mice, TCR sequences shared between patients were less clear, possibly partly because of HLA diversity across the patient population. Scalp TCR repertoire analysis is complicated because resident alphabeta T cells in normal human skin are also sequenced, whereas mouse skin is dominated by gammadelta T cells. During tofacitinib treatment, many expanded lesional clones stuck around in both scalp and blood, and this persistence may partly explain why relapse happens after treatment is stopped.

The library was built by means of the immunoSEQ multiplex PCR assay. RNA was extracted from all samples and reverse transcribed into cDNA, which served as template for TCR sequencing. First-strand cDNA was synthesized with SuperScript III using a 2:1 mix of oligo-dT and random hexamers. A synthetic immune receptor repertoire was used to gauge amplification bias, and whatever bias remained was removed computationally. As for how the authors treated the data: Raw reads were preprocessed to remove errors, and CDR3 was defined by IMGT conventions from the conserved cysteine to phenylalanine. To get clonality, Shannon entropy was normalized by log2 of the number of productive unique TCRs and the result was subtracted from 1. Scalp TCRbeta sequences were cross-referenced with sorted blood CD4 and CD8 repertoires so that the CD4 or CD8 identity of scalp clones could be inferred. Sourced from immuneACCESS, this table was stored by TCRdb with only in-frame sequences that have V and J called. A share of the clones is absent; for the studies checked, an unresolved V gene accounts for under half, and the remainder has no known explanation. V and J calls and clone size are copied from that table; D and trimming were computed from the DNA. Within this sample are 15,000 to 20,000 clones, with 59% of them counted one time only. 7% to 10% of the sample is in the top ten clones.

Note on this clone: It lacks a known antigen. No much larger clone is present one base from it, and per-base qualities are unavailable.

The time point label of this sample denotes: around 4 weeks on oral tofacitinib. The sample's treatment or condition label, in plain terms: oral pan-JAK inhibitor, 5-10 mg twice daily. Lesional scalp punch biopsies and peripheral blood were obtained from alopecia areata patients. Scalp biopsies from humans were placed right away in PAXgene tissue containers for fixation. CDR1 and CDR2 were assigned from the germline V gene (reference sequence) as GTSNPN and SVGIG. V is pared back by 4 bases and J by 6 bases, with 9 bases lying between the germline termini. Including the terminal cysteine and phenylalanine, the CDR3 comprises 11 residues. The read is trimmed to its CDR3 DNA, 33 bases read in frame from base 1.

This receptor chain uses TRBV30 and TRBJ1-1; the D segment could be TRBD1, given 5 matching bases. This TCR was recovered from a human donor with alopecia areata. Material: skin, obtained at week 4, from a patient treated with tofacitinib. The CDR3 protein sequence reads: CAWTGGAEAFF. In nucleotides, the sequence is TGTGCCTGGACCGGGGGAGCTGAAGCTTTCTTT.